This record covers a single T cell receptor beta chain. This study enrolled people aged about 18 to 100 from around 25 US geographic areas. Self-reported history from a screening survey and questionnaire set each donor's cohort. Between the trimmed V and J ends, which lost 1 base and 4 bases, there was a span of 12 bases. Germline values: CDR1 SGHRS, CDR2 YFSETQ. This CDR3 comprises 15 residues. The data originate from a study of blood T cell repertoires in COVID-19. Whole-study context: From T cells, B-cell-depleted T cells, or PBMCs came the material, which was cDNA or gDNA.

Assay: immunoSEQ multiplex PCR; the TCRdb copy retains only in-frame clones and omits some. The table includes about 130,000 clones, approximately 78% detected once. The rearrangement links TRBV5-1 to TRBJ2-1; tentatively, D is TRBD1 (5 bases). This TCR derives from a woman between 50 and 59 years old who had recovered from COVID-19. The sample taken for sequencing was PBMCs or T cells enriched from blood (not recorded which). CDR3 nucleotides: TGCGCCAGCAGCTTGCAGGGTCCTGAATACAATGAGCAGTTCTTC. Translated, it gives CASSLQGPEYNEQFF. Together with reference TRBV5-1 and TRBJ2-1, the CDR3 gives the full variable domain: KAGVTQTPRYLIKTRGQQVTLSCSPISGHRSVSWYQQTPGQGLQFLFEYFSETQRNKGNFPGRFSGRQFSNSRSEMNVSTLELGDSALYLCASSLQGPEYNEQFFGPGTRLTVL.